A single TCR beta chain is shown here with its context. This specimen comes from a study of CD8 T cells in Susac syndrome. With random hexamers, roughly 0.45 to 1 ug RNA was reverse transcribed. TCRdb redid the calling of the immunoSEQ multiplex PCR reads with MiXCR, one entry per CDR3 protein. The sample gives around 130,000 distinct CDR3 sequences, roughly 95% of which show up once; roughly 0.14% is in the top ten. The germline V gene has CDR1 DFQATT and CDR2 SNEGSKA (reference sequence). Between the trimmed V and J ends, which lost 0 bases and 3 bases, there was a span of 3 bases. The CDR3 extends over 11 amino acids.

The origin of this receptor is a human donor with Susac syndrome. This rearrangement joins TRBV20-1 to TRBJ2-7; D unclear. Sequences were obtained from CD4+ T cells from PBMCs. DNA for the CDR3: TGCAGTGCTAGAGATTTCTACGAGCAGTACTTC. Translated: CSARDFYEQYF.